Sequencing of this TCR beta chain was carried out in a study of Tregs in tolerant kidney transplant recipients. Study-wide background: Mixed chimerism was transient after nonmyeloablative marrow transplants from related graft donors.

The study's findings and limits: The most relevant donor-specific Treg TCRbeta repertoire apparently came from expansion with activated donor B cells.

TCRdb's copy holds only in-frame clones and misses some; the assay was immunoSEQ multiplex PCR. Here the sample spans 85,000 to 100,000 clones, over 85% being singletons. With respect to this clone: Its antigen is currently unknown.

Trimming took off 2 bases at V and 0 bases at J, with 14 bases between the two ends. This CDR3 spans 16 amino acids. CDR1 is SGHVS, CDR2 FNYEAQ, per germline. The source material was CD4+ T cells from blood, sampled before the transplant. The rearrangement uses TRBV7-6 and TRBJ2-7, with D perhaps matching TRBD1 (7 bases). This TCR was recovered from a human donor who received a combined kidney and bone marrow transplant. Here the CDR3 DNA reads TGTGCCAGCAGCTTAAATGGAGGGGGCTTCTCCTACGAGCAGTACTTC. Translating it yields CASSLNGGGFSYEQYF.